The 30 T cell receptor beta chains given below trace back to one sample, sequenced in a study of blood T cell repertoires in COVID-19. Some clones are missing from TCRdb's copy, which holds only in-frame ones; the method was immunoSEQ multiplex PCR. The sample contains 200,000 to 300,000 clones, about 80% of which appear only once. The sequencing sample was made of peripheral blood. The receptors derive from a woman older than 75 with acute or convalescent COVID-19.

The chain uses TRBV5-6 and TRBJ1-2, with D perhaps matching TRBD1 (5 bases). Trimming removed 2 bases at V and 4 bases at J, with 24 bases between. CDR1 is SGHDT and CDR2 is YYEEEE in the germline V gene. There are 18 residues in the CDR3. In nucleotides, the CDR3 is TGTGCCAGCAGCTTTAAAATCCGGGCCGACGAAAGGGGCTATGGCTACACCTTC. Translated, it gives CASSFKIRADERGYGYTF.

The V and J genes are TRBV11-2 and TRBJ2-7; D uncertain. The CDR3 totals 13 residues. Germline values: CDR1 SGHAT, CDR2 FQNNGV. V lost 5 bases to trimming and J lost 3 bases, with 11 bases between them. The CDR3 nucleotides are TGTGCCAGCAGCATTTCACTTAGCTACGAGCAGTACTTC. Translating gives CASSISLSYEQYF.

In DNA form, the CDR3 reads TGTGCCAGCAGGGGGGACAGAAACACTGAAGCTTTCTTT. As protein: CASRGDRNTEAFF. The genes are TRBV2 and TRBJ1-1; 7 nucleotides match TRBD1. The CDR3 contains 13 residues. V shed 6 bases and J 2 bases; nucleotides not matched to a gene: 3. Germline assignment: CDR1 SNHLY and CDR2 FYNNEI.

This CDR3 reads CASSYGQGLNTEAFF. CDR3 coding DNA: TGTGCCAGCAGTTACGGGCAGGGTTTGAACACTGAAGCTTTCTTT. V gene TRBV6-5 combines with J gene TRBJ1-1; tentatively, D is TRBD1 (5 bases). This CDR3 comprises 15 residues. CDR1 and CDR2 (germline): MNHEY, SVGAGI. V lost 2 bases, J lost 0 bases, and 10 bases lay in between.

The J gene is TRBJ1-2, the V gene TRBV19, with TRBD1 matching over 7 bases. This CDR3 is 14 amino acids long. The junction had 9 bases not matched to a gene; V was cut back by 9 bases and J by 2 bases. In germline, CDR1 is LNHDA, CDR2 SQIVND (reference sequence). CDR3 bases: TGTGCCAGCGGTAGGACAGGATCCAACTATGGCTACACCTTC. This translates into CASGRTGSNYGYTF.

This sequence joins TRBV7-2 and TRBJ2-2; 9 bases are shared with TRBD1. The CDR3 sequence is 15 residues long. CDR1 SGHTA and CDR2 FQGNSA come from the germline V gene. Losses at the gene ends were 3 bases for V and 4 bases for J; bases not matched to a gene: 3. The CDR3 region is CASSLGQGSTGELFF. The CDR3 DNA sequence: TGTGCCAGCAGCTTGGGACAGGGCTCCACCGGGGAGCTGTTTTTT.

The V call is TRBV5-6, the J call TRBJ2-6; D remains ambiguous. The CDR3 extends over 16 amino acids. Per germline, CDR1 SGHDT and CDR2 YYEEEE. The V and J ends lost 4 bases and 0 bases respectively, with 11 bases between them. The CDR3 sequence is CASSHPKASGANVLTF. For the CDR3, the DNA is TGTGCCAGCAGCCACCCGAAAGCCTCTGGGGCCAACGTCCTGACTTTC.

This clone was seen more than once but under ten times. The chain carries TRBV11-1 and TRBJ1-2; 8 nucleotides agree with TRBD1. The CDR3 runs to 16 residues. The germline CDR1 and CDR2 sequences are SGHAT and FQDESV (reference sequence). The ends lost 5 bases at V and 7 bases at J; junction bases unmatched: 15. The CDR3 protein is CASSPRTGRLVGGYTF. As DNA, the CDR3 is TGTGCCAGCAGCCCAAGGACAGGGAGGCTTGTCGGTGGCTACACCTTC.

The chain has TRBV6-1 and TRBJ2-7; D gene uncertain. Germline V gives CDR1 MNHNS, CDR2 SASEGT. This CDR3 spans 15 amino acids. The ends were cut back, 1 base at V and 0 bases at J, with 10 bases in the middle. This CDR3 is CASSEDWRSSYEQYF. The DNA for the CDR3 is TGTGCCAGCAGTGAAGATTGGCGGAGCTCCTACGAGCAGTACTTC.

This sequence joins TRBV5-1 and TRBJ2-5, with D uncertain. CDR1 is SGHRS and CDR2 is YFSETQ in the germline V gene. The V end was cut by 1 base, the J end by 5 bases, with 9 bases between. The CDR3 runs 13 residues. CDR3 bases: TGCGCCAGCAGCTTGCGCCACTTGGAGACCCAGTACTTC. Its protein product is CASSLRHLETQYF.

This clone was seen more than once but under ten times. This chain connects TRBV5-5 to TRBJ1-5; 9 nucleotides align to TRBD1. The CDR3 runs to 13 residues. Losses at the gene ends were 5 bases for V and 7 bases for J; bases not matched to a gene: 4. Germline V gives CDR1 SGHKS, CDR2 YYEKEE (reference sequence). Here the CDR3 DNA reads TGTGCCAGCAGTTGGGACAGGGCGCAGCCCCAGCATTTT. Its protein is CASSWDRAQPQHF.

The chain carries TRBV6-1 and TRBJ1-5; no definite D call. The germline V gene has CDR1 MNHNS and CDR2 SASEGT. The ends were cut back, 2 bases at V and 4 bases at J, with 12 bases in the middle. The CDR3 has 15 amino acids. This CDR3 reads CASSERGRENQPQHF. The CDR3 coding sequence is TGTGCCAGCAGTGAAAGAGGACGGGAAAATCAGCCCCAGCATTTT.

The J gene is TRBJ2-3, the V gene TRBV9; D unclear. This CDR3 has 15 amino acids. Germline assignment: CDR1 SGDLS and CDR2 YYNGEE. The V end lost 4 bases, the J end lost 6 bases, and 18 bases lay between the germline ends. The CDR3 spells CASSSSPRSRDTQYF. CDR3 in DNA: TGTGCCAGCAGCTCGAGCCCCCGATCCAGGGATACGCAGTATTTT.

The V call is TRBV19, the J call TRBJ1-5; no clear D gene. Deletions cut 6 bases from V and 1 base from J, with 16 bases between. Germline CDR1 is LNHDA and CDR2 is SQIVND (reference sequence). The CDR3 runs 16 residues. CDR3 region: CASRPPREGSNQPQHF. CDR3 in DNA: TGTGCCAGTAGACCCCCGAGGGAGGGAAGCAATCAGCCCCAGCATTTT.

The chain joins TRBV19 to TRBJ2-1; D is uncertain. The CDR3 length is 12 residues. Germline CDR1 is LNHDA and CDR2 is SQIVND (reference sequence). Trimming took off 4 bases at V and 3 bases at J, with 4 bases between the two ends. The CDR3 here is CASSSGYNEQFF. In nucleotides, the CDR3 is TGTGCCAGTAGTAGCGGCTACAATGAGCAGTTCTTC.

This sequence joins TRBV5-1 and TRBJ1-1; D is undetermined. CDR3 length: 16 residues. V shed 0 bases and J shed 0 bases, with 12 bases lying between them. CDR1 SGHRS and CDR2 YFSETQ come from the germline V gene. The CDR3 region is CASSLGVGRVNTEAFF. CDR3 sequence (DNA): TGCGCCAGCAGCTTGGGCGTCGGGAGGGTGAACACTGAAGCTTTCTTT.

The chain combines TRBV19 with TRBJ1-2, with 8 bases aligning to TRBD1. After removal of 4 bases from V and 5 bases from J, the junction contained 3 bases not matched to a gene. Germline CDR1 is LNHDA and CDR2 is SQIVND (reference sequence). The CDR3 covers 13 residues. The CDR3 loop reads CASSKDRDYGYTF. The CDR3 DNA reads TGTGCCAGTAGTAAGGACAGGGATTATGGCTACACCTTC.

The chain uses TRBV5-1 and TRBJ1-3; TRBD1 is a possible D gene (6 bases). This CDR3 has 15 amino acids. Trimming shortened V by 5 bases and J by 0 bases, and 12 bases separated the two germline ends. Germline CDR1 is SGHRS and CDR2 is YFSETQ. Here the CDR3 reads CASRLTGNSGNTIYF. The CDR3 DNA sequence: TGCGCCAGCAGGCTCACAGGGAACTCTGGAAACACCATATATTTT. Complete variable domain (other parts from reference TRBV5-1 and TRBJ1-3): KAGVTQTPRYLIKTRGQQVTLSCSPISGHRSVSWYQQTPGQGLQFLFEYFSETQRNKGNFPGRFSGRQFSNSRSEMNVSTLELGDSALYLCASRLTGNSGNTIYFGEGSWLTVV.

This chain uses TRBV5-1 with TRBJ1-4; D unclear. From germline, CDR1 is SGHRS and CDR2 YFSETQ. Trimming took off 0 bases at V and 3 bases at J, with 6 bases between the two ends. This CDR3 is built from 14 residues. CDR3 coding DNA: TGCGCCAGCAGCTTGGGGCCGTCTAATGAAAAACTGTTTTTT. Its translation: CASSLGPSNEKLFF. The variable domain in full, with the rest retrieved from reference TRBV5-1 and TRBJ1-4, is KAGVTQTPRYLIKTRGQQVTLSCSPISGHRSVSWYQQTPGQGLQFLFEYFSETQRNKGNFPGRFSGRQFSNSRSEMNVSTLELGDSALYLCASSLGPSNEKLFFGSGTQLSVL.

This clone has just one count. The chain recombines TRBV19 with TRBJ1-5; D unclear. Trimming removed 2 bases at V and 6 bases at J, with 14 bases between. The germline V gene has CDR1 LNHDA and CDR2 SQIVND (reference sequence). The CDR3 is made up of 15 amino acids. The CDR3 is CASSIMAGIPQPQHF. The CDR3 nucleotides are TGTGCCAGTAGTATAATGGCGGGGATTCCTCAGCCCCAGCATTTT.

The rearrangement joins TRBV11-2 to TRBJ2-1; TRBD2 matches at 10 bases. The CDR3 runs to 16 residues. Germline V gene sequence: CDR1 SGHAT, CDR2 FQNNGV. V shed 10 bases, J shed 6 bases, and the junction held 15 bases outside the gene matches. CDR3 sequence reads: CATQVNIAGGLNEQFF. The DNA of the CDR3 is TGTGCCACCCAGGTAAACATAGCGGGAGGCCTCAATGAGCAGTTCTTC.

In this sample, this clone turned up a few times. V usage is TRBV7-2 and J usage is TRBJ2-3; no definite D call. The CDR3 contains 13 residues. CDR1 SGHTA and CDR2 FQGNSA come from the germline V gene. The V and J ends lost 1 base and 4 bases respectively, with 6 bases between them. The CDR3, as DNA: TGTGCCAGCAGCTTAGTAATCTCAGATACGCAGTATTTT. Its translation: CASSLVISDTQYF.

This clone was seen once. The chain combines TRBV28 with TRBJ2-1; perhaps TRBD2 as D (7 bases). Germline V gene lookup returns CDR1 MDHEN and CDR2 SYDVKM. CDR3 length equals 13 residues. The germline V and J ends were trimmed by 8 bases and 13 bases, with 21 bases remaining between them. DNA of the CDR3: TGTGCCAGCCGCCTAGGGGGGGCCGGGGCACAGTTCTTC. Its translation is CASRLGGAGAQFF.

CDR3 region: CATSDPTSLTQYF. CDR3 nucleotide sequence: TGTGCCACCAGTGACCCTACTAGCCTTACGCAGTATTTT. The rearrangement joins TRBV24-1 to TRBJ2-3; TRBD2 is a possible D gene (6 bases). The V and J ends lost 4 bases and 8 bases respectively, with 12 bases between them. The CDR3 is 13 amino acids. Germline CDR1 is KGHDR and CDR2 is SFDVKD.

The rearrangement links TRBV7-6 to TRBJ1-6; possibly TRBD1 for D (6 bases). Germline V lookup: CDR1 SGHVS, CDR2 FNYEAQ. V gave up 5 bases and J gave up 4 bases, with 12 bases separating them. The CDR3 runs to 15 residues. The CDR3 is CASSPGHRYNSPLHF. The CDR3 region has the DNA TGTGCCAGCAGCCCGGGACACCGATATAATTCACCCCTCCACTTT.

This clone was seen just once. The chain joins TRBV7-2 to TRBJ2-2; 12 bases are a match to TRBD2. V shed 2 bases, J shed 4 bases, and the junction held 5 bases outside the gene matches. There are 17 residues in the CDR3. CDR1 is SGHTA, CDR2 FQGNSA, per germline. The CDR3 is CASSLKLAGGLTGELFF. In DNA, the CDR3 is TGTGCCAGCAGCTTAAAACTAGCGGGAGGACTCACCGGGGAGCTGTTTTTT.

This clone was detected ten times or more. The J gene is TRBJ1-2, the V gene TRBV19, with TRBD1 matching over 9 bases. The CDR3 is made up of 16 amino acids. Germline CDR1 LNHDA, CDR2 SQIVND (reference sequence). With 5 bases clipped from V and 4 bases from J, the junction kept 11 bases outside the gene matches. The CDR3 here is CASSAAGQGGFYGYTF. CDR3 in DNA: TGTGCCAGTAGTGCTGCGGGACAGGGAGGCTTCTATGGCTACACCTTC.

The rearrangement links TRBV9 to TRBJ2-1, with a possible D match to TRBD2 (5 bases). Trimming shortened V by 2 bases and J by 4 bases, and 10 bases separated the two germline ends. In germline, CDR1 is SGDLS, CDR2 YYNGEE. This CDR3 has 14 amino acids. CDR3 sequence: CASSVTGGYNEQFF. The CDR3 bases are TGTGCCAGCAGCGTGACTGGAGGATACAATGAGCAGTTCTTC. Full variable domain (rest looked up from reference TRBV9 and TRBJ2-1): DSGVTQTPKHLITATGQRVTLRCSPRSGDLSVYWYQQSLDQGLQFLIQYYNGEERAKGNILERFSAQQFPDLHSELNLSSLELGDSALYFCASSVTGGYNEQFFGPGTRLTVL.

This clone was seen only once. The genes are TRBV18 and TRBJ2-5; tentatively, D is TRBD2 (6 bases). The V gene lost 1 base and the J gene lost 4 bases, with 13 bases spanning the gap. This CDR3 region has 15 residues. The germline gives CDR1 KGHSH, CDR2 LQKENI. The CDR3 DNA follows: TGTGCCAGCTCACCACAGGGCTGGGGAGGAGAGACCCAGTACTTC. It yields the protein CASSPQGWGGETQYF.

V usage is TRBV7-2 and J usage is TRBJ2-7, with 9 bases identical to TRBD2. Germline loops: CDR1 SGHTA, CDR2 FQGNSA. CDR3 length: 15 amino acids. The V gene end was trimmed by 5 bases and the J gene end by 6 bases; junction bases not matched to a gene: 11. The CDR3 here is CASSPGLAFLGEQYF. In DNA, the CDR3 is TGTGCCAGCAGCCCGGGACTAGCATTTCTGGGCGAGCAGTACTTC.